This T cell receptor (beta chain) was observed in a study of CD8+ T cells in alopecia areata. The study's findings and limits: Sequencing of scalp samples also captures resident alphabeta T cells of normal skin. Lesional scalp displayed greater clonality than normal scalp, most notably in alopecia totalis/universalis. Mice showed clearer TCR sharing than patients did, a gap that was possibly HLA-related.

Details on this clone: Its antigen is not identified.

This CDR3 comprises 15 residues. CDR1 and CDR2 (germline): SGHRS, YFSETQ. Between the trimmed V and J ends, which lost 0 bases and 4 bases, there was a span of 13 bases. RNA, once extracted, was reverse transcribed into cDNA for use as the sequencing template. Method: immunoSEQ multiplex PCR; TCRdb's copy keeps in-frame clones and lacks some. This table has 200,000 or so clones, about 61% appearing once. It was from PBMCs that CD4+ and CD8+ T cells were sorted. This chain links TRBV5-1 with TRBJ2-5; weak D call: TRBD2 (5 bases). This sequence originates from a human donor in good health. Source material: CD8+ T cells sorted from blood. The CDR3 loop reads CASSLGVGRGETQYF. DNA of the CDR3: TGCGCCAGCAGCTTGGGGGTCGGCCGGGGAGAGACCCAGTACTTC.